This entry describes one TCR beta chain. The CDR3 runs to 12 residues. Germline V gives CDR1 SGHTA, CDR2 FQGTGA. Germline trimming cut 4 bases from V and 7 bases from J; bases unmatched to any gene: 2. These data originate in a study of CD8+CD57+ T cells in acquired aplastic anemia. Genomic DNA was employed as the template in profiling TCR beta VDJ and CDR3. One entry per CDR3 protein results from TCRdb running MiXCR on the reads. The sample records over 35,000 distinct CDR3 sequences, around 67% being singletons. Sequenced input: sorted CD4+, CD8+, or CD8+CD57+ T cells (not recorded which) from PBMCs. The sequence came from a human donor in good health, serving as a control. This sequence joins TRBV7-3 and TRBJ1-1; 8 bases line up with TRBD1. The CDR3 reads CASSSTGVEAFF. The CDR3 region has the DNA TGTGCCAGCAGCTCGACAGGGGTTGAAGCTTTCTTT. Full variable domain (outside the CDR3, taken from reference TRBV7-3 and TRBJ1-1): GAGVSQTPSNKVTEKGKYVELRCDPISGHTALYWYRQSLGQGPEFLIYFQGTGAADDSGLPNDRFFAVRPEGSVSTLKIQRTERGDSAVYLCASSSTGVEAFFGQGTRLTVV.